One sample yielded the 8 T cell receptor beta chains listed below, sequenced in a study of T cell clones after liver transplantation (dated by TCRdb to 2018 to 2020). The library was built by means of the immunoSEQ multiplex PCR assay. TCRdb took this table from immuneACCESS and kept in-frame rearrangements with V and J called. Such tables lack part of the clones; where checked against another copy, unresolved V genes explain under half of the gap, and the rest is unexplained. Recorded for this sample are some 120,000 clones; roughly nine tenths of them occurred a single time. Around 0.8% of the sample comes from the top ten. Sequenced material: CD4+ T cells from blood, taken 12 months after liver transplant. Receptors originate from a human patient who received a liver transplant. Some T cells present after a transplant may be cells of the graft donor.

This clone was found a few times. The chain carries TRBV5-1 and TRBJ2-2, with a tentative D call TRBD2 (5 bases). The germline V and J ends were trimmed by 0 bases and 2 bases, with 8 bases remaining between them. CDR3 size: 15 residues. From germline, CDR1 is SGHRS and CDR2 YFSETQ. CDR3 sequence reads: CASSLVGSNTGELFF. For the CDR3, the DNA is TGCGCCAGCAGCTTGGTGGGGAGCAACACCGGGGAGCTGTTTTTT.

This chain connects TRBV27 to TRBJ2-3; maybe TRBD2 (6 bases). There are 15 residues in the CDR3. Germline V lookup: CDR1 MNHEY, CDR2 SMNVEV (reference sequence). The ends were cut back, 2 bases at V and 6 bases at J, with 15 bases in the middle. Here the CDR3 reads CASSLAGPMGDTQYF. DNA of the CDR3: TGTGCCAGCAGTTTAGCGGGACCCATGGGCGATACGCAGTATTTT.

V is TRBV27 and J is TRBJ1-1; D is uncertain. Between the trimmed V and J ends, which lost 2 bases and 4 bases, there was a span of 11 bases. The CDR3 consists of 14 residues. CDR1 and CDR2 (germline): MNHEY, SMNVEV (reference sequence). CDR3 coding DNA: TGTGCCAGCAGTTTAAGGGTGGGGAGCACTGAAGCTTTCTTT. Translated, it gives CASSLRVGSTEAFF.

The chain couples TRBV11-2 to TRBJ2-1; a weak D match, TRBD1 (6 bases). Trimming pared 5 bases from V and 4 bases from J, leaving 15 bases between. Looked up from germline, CDR1 is SGHAT and CDR2 is FQNNGV. The CDR3 covers 15 residues. CDR3 bases: TGTGCCAGCAGCAGAACCCTGGACAGTTACAATGAGCAGTTCTTC. The encoded protein is CASSRTLDSYNEQFF.

The chain combines TRBV11-3 with TRBJ2-1, with D uncertain. The ends were cut back, 7 bases at V and 9 bases at J, with 10 bases in the middle. Germline V gene data show CDR1 as SGHNT and CDR2 as YENEEA. This CDR3 comprises 11 residues. The CDR3 reads CASMSNTEQFF. The CDR3, as DNA: TGTGCCAGCATGTCTAATACTGAGCAGTTCTTC.

V is TRBV19 and J is TRBJ2-4; D tentatively reads TRBD1 or TRBD2 (5 bases each). V lost 3 bases and J 8 bases, leaving 11 bases between the germline ends. Germline V lookup: CDR1 LNHDA, CDR2 SQIVND (reference sequence). This CDR3 spans 13 amino acids. The CDR3: CASSMQGRDIQYF. For the CDR3, the DNA is TGTGCCAGTAGTATGCAGGGACGGGACATTCAGTACTTC.

The V call is TRBV6-6, the J call TRBJ2-7, with D maybe TRBD2 (5 bases). Germline CDR1 and CDR2: MNHNY and SVGAGI (reference sequence). The V gene lost 2 bases and the J gene lost 2 bases, with 10 bases spanning the gap. The CDR3 consists of 14 residues. DNA of the CDR3: TGTGCCAGCAGTTACCGTAGCGACCCCTACGAGCAGTACTTC. Translating it yields CASSYRSDPYEQYF.

The V gene is TRBV11-3, the J gene TRBJ1-1; 8 nucleotides match TRBD1. There are 14 residues in the CDR3. Per the germline V gene, CDR1 is SGHNT and CDR2 is YENEEA. Germline trimming cut 8 bases from V and 1 base from J; bases unmatched to any gene: 6. The CDR3 DNA reads TGTGCCAGCTCCCCCGGGACAGGGAACACTGAAGCTTTCTTT. This translates into CASSPGTGNTEAFF.